This T cell receptor (beta chain) derives from a study of OX40 agonist ivuxolimab in advanced cancers. Study-level information: Cohort: 80% to 90% men, mean age approximately 66, aged roughly 23 to 79.

Autoimmune disease history or systemic immunosuppression meant exclusion. Unmatched junction bases numbered 8, after V lost 2 bases and J lost 9 bases. Per germline, CDR1 SNHLY and CDR2 FYNNEI. This CDR3 region has 15 residues. The protocol was immunoSEQ multiplex PCR, while the TCRdb copy is restricted to in-frame clones and leaves out a portion. Among more than 75,000 clones listed, roughly four fifths were seen once. The receptor comes from an adult with an advanced solid tumor such as melanoma, head and neck, liver or kidney cancer. The chain recombines TRBV2 with TRBJ2-1, with 9 nucleotides matching TRBD2. The input for sequencing was CD4+ or CD8+ T cells sorted from blood, taken in a trial of the OX40 agonist ivuxolimab. The CDR3 region has the DNA TGTGCCAGCAGTGAATTTGGGGCTAGCGGGATTGAGCAGTTCTTC. Amino acids: CASSEFGASGIEQFF.